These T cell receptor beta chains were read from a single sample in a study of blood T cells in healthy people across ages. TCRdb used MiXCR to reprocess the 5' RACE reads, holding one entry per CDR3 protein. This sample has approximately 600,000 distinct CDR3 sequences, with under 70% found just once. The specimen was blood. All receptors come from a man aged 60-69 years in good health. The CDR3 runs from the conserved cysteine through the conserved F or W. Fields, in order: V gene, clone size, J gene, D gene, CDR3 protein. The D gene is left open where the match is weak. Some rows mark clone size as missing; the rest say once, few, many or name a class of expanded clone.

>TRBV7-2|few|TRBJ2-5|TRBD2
CASSISGGAQETQYF
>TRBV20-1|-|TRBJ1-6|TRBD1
CSAPDRVNSPLHF
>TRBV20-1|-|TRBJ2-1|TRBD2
CSAMTGTSAYNEQFF
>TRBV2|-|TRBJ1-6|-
CASKAAGKNSPLHF
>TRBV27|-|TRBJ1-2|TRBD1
CASSSRTGKGYTF
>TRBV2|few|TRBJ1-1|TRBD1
CASSDGQGGTEAFF
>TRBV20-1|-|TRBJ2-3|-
CSARAGTETQYF
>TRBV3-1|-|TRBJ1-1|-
CASSQGGRRYTEAFF
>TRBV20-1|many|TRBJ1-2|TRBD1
CSAYGTGDHGYTF
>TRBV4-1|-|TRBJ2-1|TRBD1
CASSQDRESEQFF
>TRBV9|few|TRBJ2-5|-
CASSPLTSQETQYF
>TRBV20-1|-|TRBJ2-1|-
CSARDTLAYEQFF
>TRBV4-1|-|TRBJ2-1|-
CASSRPGQVSYSEQFF
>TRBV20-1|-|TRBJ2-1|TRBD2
CSAALAGGINNEQFF
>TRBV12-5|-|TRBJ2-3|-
CASGSGPEKVVADTQYF
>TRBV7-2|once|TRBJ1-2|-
CASSRNSLQGDYGYTF
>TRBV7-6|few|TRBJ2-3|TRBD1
CASSLPSGTGVDTQYF
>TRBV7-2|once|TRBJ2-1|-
CASSPGGIPSYNEQFF
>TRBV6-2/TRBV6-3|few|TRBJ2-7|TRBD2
CASRLGGGSYEQYF
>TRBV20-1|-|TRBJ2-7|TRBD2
CSAHRGGQFNEQYF
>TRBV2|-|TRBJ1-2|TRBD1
CASTRDRGLTNYGYTF
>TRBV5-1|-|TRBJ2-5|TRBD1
CASSLGGGLPETQYF
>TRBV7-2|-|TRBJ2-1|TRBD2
CASSYRAGGLYNEQFF
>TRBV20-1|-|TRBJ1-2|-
CSAIEGRGANGYTF